The T cell receptor beta chain under discussion was sequenced for a study of T cells after posttransplantation cyclophosphamide. Peripheral blood was collected from the related graft donor on the marrow donation day. Profiled with immunoSEQ multiplex PCR; TCRdb holds only in-frame clones, not every one. This sample has more than 30,000 clones, each found more than once. V trimming: 0 bases; J trimming: 3 bases; junction bases outside the gene matches: 13. The CDR3 covers 19 residues. The germline V gene has CDR1 SGHVS and CDR2 FQNEAQ. This clone was observed a handful of times. The gene calls are TRBV7-8 and TRBJ2-4; 8 bases agree with TRBD2. This receptor was identified in a girl aged 10-17 years in good health, CMV-negative, and a related stem cell transplant donor. The sequenced sample consisted of PBMCs. CDR3 protein: CASSLARRGGRLDKNIQYF. For the CDR3, the DNA is TGTGCCAGCAGCTTAGCGCGGCGCGGGGGGAGATTAGACAAAAACATTCAGTACTTC.